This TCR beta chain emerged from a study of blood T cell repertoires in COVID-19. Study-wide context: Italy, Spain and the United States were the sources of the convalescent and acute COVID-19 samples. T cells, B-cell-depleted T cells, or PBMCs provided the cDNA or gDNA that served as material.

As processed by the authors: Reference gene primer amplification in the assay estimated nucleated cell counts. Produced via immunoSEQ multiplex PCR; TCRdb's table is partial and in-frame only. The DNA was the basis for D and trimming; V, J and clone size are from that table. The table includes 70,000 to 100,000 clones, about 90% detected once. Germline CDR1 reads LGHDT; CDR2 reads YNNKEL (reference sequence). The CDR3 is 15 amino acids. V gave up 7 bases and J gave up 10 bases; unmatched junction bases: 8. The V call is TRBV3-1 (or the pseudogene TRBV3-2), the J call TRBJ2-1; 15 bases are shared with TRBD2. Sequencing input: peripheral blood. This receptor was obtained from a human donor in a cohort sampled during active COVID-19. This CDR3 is CASTGTSGGRVEQFF. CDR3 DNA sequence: TGTGCCAGCACCGGGACTAGCGGGGGGAGGGTAGAGCAGTTCTTC.